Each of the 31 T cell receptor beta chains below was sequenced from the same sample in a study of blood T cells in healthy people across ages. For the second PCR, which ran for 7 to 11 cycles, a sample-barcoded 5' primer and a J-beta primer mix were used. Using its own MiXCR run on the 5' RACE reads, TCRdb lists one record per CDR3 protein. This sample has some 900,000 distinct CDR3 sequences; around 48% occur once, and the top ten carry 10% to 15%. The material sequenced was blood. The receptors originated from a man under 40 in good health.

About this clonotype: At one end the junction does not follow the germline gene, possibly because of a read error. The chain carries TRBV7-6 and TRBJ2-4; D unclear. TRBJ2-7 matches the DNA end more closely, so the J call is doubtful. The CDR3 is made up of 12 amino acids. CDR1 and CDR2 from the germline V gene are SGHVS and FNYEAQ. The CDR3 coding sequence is TGTTCCAGCAGCCATAGCTCCTACGAGCAGTACTTC. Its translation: CSSSHSSYEQYF.

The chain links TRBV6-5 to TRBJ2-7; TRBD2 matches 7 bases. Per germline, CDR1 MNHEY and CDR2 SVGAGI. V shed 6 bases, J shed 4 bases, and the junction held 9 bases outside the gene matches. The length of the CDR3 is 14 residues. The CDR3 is CASSTRGDSYEQYF. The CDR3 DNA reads TGTGCCAGCAGCACCCGGGGGGATAGTTACGAGCAGTACTTC.

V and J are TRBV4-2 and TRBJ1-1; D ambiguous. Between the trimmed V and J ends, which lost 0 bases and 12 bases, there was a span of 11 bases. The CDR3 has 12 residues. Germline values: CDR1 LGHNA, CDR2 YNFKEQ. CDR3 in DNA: TGTGCCAGCAGCCAAGATGGAACAGCGTCTTTCTTT. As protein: CASSQDGTASFF.

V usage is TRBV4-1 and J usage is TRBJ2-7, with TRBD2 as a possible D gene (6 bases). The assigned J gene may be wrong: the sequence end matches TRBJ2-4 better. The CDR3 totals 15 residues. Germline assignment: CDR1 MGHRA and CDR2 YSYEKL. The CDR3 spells CASSQRIGGKNIQYF. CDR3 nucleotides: TGCGCCAGCAGCCAACGAATCGGAGGGAAAAACATTCAGTACTTC.

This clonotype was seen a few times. CDR3 loop: CASSGGQIQNTEAFF. DNA for the CDR3: TGTGCCAGCAGCGGGGGACAGATCCAGAACACTGAAGCTTTCTTT. The rearrangement links TRBV3-1 to TRBJ1-1, with 7 bases that match TRBD1. Trimming cost V 5 bases and J 1 base; bases outside gene matches: 7. Germline CDR1 LGHDT, CDR2 YNNKEL (reference sequence). This CDR3 contains 15 residues.

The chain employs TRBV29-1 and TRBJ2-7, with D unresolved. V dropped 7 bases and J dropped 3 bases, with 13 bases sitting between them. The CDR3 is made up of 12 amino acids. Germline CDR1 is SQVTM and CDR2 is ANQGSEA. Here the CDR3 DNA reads TGCAGCGCCGATAGTTTCTTCTACGAGCAGTACTTC. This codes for CSADSFFYEQYF.

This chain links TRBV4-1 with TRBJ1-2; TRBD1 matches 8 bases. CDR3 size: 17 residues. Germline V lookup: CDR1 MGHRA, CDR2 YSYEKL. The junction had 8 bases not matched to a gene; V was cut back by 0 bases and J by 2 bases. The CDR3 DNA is TGCGCCAGCAGCCAAGATCAATGGACAGGGCGGAACTATGGCTACACCTTC. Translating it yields CASSQDQWTGRNYGYTF.

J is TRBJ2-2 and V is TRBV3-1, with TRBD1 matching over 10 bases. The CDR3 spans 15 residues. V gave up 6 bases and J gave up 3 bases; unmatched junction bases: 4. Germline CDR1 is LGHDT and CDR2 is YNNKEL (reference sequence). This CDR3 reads CASRGGQGDTGELFF. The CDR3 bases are TGTGCCAGCAGGGGTGGACAGGGGGACACCGGGGAGCTGTTTTTT.

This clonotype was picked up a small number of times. CDR3 region: CAISEQGTDSPLHF. CDR3 nucleotide sequence: TGTGCCATCAGCGAACAGGGGACGGATTCACCCCTCCACTTT. The gene calls are TRBV10-3 and TRBJ1-6, with TRBD1 matching over 7 bases. This CDR3 region has 14 residues. The trim removed 6 bases at V and 8 bases at J, leaving 7 bases unmatched. Looked up from germline, CDR1 is ENHRY and CDR2 is SYGVKD.

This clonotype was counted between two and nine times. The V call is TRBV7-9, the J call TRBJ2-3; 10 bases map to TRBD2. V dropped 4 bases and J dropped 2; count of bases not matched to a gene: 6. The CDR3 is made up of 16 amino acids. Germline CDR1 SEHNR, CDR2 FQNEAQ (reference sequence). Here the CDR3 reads CASSSSSGGYTDTQYF. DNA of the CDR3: TGTGCCAGCAGCTCCTCTAGCGGGGGTTACACAGATACGCAGTATTTT.

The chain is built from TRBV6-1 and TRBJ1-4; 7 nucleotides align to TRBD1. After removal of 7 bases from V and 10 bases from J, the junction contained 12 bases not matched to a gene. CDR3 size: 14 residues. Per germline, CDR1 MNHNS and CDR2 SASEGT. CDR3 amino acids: CASIGGTEGLKLFF. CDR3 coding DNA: TGTGCCAGCATCGGGGGGACAGAGGGGCTAAAACTGTTTTTT.

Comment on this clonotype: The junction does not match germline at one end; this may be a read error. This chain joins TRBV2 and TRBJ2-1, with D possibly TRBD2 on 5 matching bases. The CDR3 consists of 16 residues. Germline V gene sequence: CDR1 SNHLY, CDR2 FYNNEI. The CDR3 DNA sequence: TGTGCCAGCAGTGAAAGCTCGGGAAGCTCCTACGATGAGCAGTTCTTC. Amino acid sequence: CASSESSGSSYDEQFF.

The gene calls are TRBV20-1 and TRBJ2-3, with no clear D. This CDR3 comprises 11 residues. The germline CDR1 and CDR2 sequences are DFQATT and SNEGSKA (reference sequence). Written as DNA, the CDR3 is TGCAGCTTTATTAGGGCAGATACGCAGTATTTT. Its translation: CSFIRADTQYF.

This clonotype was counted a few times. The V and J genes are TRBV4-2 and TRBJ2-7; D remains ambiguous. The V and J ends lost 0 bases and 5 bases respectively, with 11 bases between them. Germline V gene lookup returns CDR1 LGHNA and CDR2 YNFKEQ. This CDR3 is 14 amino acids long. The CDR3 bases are TGTGCCAGCAGCCAAGAGGGCATTCTGGACGAGCAGTACTTC. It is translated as CASSQEGILDEQYF.

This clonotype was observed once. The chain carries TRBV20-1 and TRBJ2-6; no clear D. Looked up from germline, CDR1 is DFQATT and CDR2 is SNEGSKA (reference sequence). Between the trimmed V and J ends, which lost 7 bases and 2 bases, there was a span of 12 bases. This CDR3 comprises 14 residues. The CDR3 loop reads CSGVRVTGANVLTF. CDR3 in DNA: TGCAGTGGAGTTAGGGTTACTGGGGCCAACGTCCTGACTTTC.

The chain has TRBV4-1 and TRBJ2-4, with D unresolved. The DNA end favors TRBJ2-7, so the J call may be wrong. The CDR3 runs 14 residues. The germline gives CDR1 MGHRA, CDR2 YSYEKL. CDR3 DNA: TGCGCCAGCAGCCAATCCAACTCGCGTCGCGAGCAGTACTTC. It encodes CASSQSNSRREQYF.

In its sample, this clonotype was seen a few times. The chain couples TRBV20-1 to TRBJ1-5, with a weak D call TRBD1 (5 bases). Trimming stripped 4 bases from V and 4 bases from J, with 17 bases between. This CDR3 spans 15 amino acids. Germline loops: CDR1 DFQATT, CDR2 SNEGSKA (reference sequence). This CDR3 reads CSAKPGQGENQPQHF. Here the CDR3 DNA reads TGCAGTGCTAAACCTGGACAAGGGGAAAATCAGCCCCAGCATTTT.

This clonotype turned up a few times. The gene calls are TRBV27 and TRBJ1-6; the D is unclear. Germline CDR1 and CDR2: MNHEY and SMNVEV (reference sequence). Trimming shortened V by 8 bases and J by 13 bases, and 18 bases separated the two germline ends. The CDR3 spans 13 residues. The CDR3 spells CASRTEGLTPLHF. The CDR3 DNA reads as TGTGCCAGCCGGACTGAAGGGTTAACGCCCCTCCACTTT.

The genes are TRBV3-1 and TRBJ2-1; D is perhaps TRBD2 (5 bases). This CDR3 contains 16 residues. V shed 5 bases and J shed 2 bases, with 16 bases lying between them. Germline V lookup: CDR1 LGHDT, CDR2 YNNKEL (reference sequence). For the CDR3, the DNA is TGTGCCAGCAGCTTTCGCTCGGGGATCACCTACAATGAGCAGTTCTTC. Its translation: CASSFRSGITYNEQFF.

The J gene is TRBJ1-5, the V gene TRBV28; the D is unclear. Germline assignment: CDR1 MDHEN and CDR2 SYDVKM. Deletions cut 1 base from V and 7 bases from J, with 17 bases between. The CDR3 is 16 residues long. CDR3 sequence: CASSLSPGSPYQPQHF. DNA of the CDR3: TGTGCCAGCAGTTTATCCCCGGGCAGCCCCTACCAGCCCCAGCATTTT.

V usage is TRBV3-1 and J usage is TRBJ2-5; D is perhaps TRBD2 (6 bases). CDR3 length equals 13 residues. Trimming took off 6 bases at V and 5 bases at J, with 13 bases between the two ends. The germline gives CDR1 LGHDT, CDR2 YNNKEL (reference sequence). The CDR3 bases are TGTGCCAGCAGACGGGGAGGTTTGGAGACCCAGTACTTC. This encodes CASRRGGLETQYF.

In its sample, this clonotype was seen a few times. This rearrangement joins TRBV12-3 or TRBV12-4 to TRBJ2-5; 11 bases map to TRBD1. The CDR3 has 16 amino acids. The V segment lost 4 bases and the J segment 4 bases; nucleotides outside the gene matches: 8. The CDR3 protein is CASSSPPDRGRETQYF. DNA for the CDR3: TGTGCCAGCAGTTCGCCCCCGGACAGGGGGCGAGAGACCCAGTACTTC.

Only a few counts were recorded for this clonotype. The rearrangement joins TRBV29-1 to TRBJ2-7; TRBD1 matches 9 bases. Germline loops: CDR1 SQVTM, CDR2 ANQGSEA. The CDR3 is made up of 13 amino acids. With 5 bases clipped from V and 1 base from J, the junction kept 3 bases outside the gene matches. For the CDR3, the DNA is TGCAGCGTTTATGGGACAGGGTCCTACGAGCAGTACTTC. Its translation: CSVYGTGSYEQYF.

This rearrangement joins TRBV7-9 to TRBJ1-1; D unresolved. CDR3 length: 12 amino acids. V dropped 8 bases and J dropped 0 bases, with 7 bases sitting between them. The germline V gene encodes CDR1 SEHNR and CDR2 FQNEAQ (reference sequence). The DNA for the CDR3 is TGTGCCAGCGCTTTTATGAACACTGAAGCTTTCTTT. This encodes CASAFMNTEAFF.

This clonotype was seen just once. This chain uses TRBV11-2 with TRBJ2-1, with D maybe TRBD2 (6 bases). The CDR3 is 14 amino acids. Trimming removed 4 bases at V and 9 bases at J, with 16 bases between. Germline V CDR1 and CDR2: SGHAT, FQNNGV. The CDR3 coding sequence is TGTGCCAGCAGCTCCATTGGGACTTCGGGTGAGCAGTTCTTC. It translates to CASSSIGTSGEQFF.

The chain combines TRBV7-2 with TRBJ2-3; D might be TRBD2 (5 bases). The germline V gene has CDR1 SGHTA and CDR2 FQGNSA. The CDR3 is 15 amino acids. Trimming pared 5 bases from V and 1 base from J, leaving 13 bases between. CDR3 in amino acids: CASSPTGVRTDTQYF. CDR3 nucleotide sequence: TGTGCCAGCAGCCCCACCGGGGTTCGCACAGATACGCAGTATTTT. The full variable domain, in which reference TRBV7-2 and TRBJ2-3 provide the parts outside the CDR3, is GAGVSQSPSNKVTEKGKDVELRCDPISGHTALYWYRQSLGQGLEFLIYFQGNSAPDKSGLPSDRFSAERTGGSVSTLTIQRTQQEDSAVYLCASSPTGVRTDTQYFGPGTRLTVL.

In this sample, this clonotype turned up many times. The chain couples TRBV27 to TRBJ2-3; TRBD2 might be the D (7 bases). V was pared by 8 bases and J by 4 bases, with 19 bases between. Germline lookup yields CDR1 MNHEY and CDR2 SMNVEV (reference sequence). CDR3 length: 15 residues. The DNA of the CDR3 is TGTGCCAGCCTTCCGGGGGGCCTTGGAGCAGATACGCAGTATTTT. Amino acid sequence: CASLPGGLGADTQYF.

As DNA, the CDR3 is TGTGCCAGCAGTTTCTCGGGAGGGCAGCCCCAGCATTTT. Amino acid sequence: CASSFSGGQPQHF. The V and J genes are TRBV12-3 or TRBV12-4 and TRBJ1-5; unclear D gene. This CDR3 has 13 amino acids. The V end was cut by 3 bases, the J end by 7 bases, with 10 bases between.

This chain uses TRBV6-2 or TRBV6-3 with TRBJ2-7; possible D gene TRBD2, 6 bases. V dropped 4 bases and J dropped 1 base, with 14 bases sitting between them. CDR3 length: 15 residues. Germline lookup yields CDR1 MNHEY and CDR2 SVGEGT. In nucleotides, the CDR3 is TGTGCCAGCAGTTCAGCCTTGGCGGGGTCCTACGAGCAGTACTTC. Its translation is CASSSALAGSYEQYF.

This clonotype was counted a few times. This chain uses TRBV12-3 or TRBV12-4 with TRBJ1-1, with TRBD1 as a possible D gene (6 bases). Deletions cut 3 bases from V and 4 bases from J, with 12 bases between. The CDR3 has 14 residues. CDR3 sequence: CASSFWGRGTEAFF. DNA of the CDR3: TGTGCCAGCAGTTTCTGGGGGCGGGGCACTGAAGCTTTCTTT.

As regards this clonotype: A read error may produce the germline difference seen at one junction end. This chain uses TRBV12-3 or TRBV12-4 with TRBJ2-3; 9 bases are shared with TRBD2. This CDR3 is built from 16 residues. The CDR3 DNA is TGTGCCAGCAGTTTATCGAGCGGGGGGTTCCCAGATACGCTGTATTTT. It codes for CASSLSSGGFPDTLYF.